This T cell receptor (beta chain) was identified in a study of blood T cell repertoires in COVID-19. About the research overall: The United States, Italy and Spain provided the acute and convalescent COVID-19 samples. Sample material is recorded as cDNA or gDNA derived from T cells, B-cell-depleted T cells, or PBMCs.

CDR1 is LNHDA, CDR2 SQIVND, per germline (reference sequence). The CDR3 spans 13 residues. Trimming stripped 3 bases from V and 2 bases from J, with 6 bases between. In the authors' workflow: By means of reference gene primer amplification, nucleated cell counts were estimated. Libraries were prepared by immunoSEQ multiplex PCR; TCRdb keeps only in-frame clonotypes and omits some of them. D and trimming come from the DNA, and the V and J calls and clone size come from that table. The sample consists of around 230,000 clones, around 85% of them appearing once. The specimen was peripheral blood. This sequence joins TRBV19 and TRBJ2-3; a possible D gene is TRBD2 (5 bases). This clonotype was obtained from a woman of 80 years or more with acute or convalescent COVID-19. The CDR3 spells CASSMTITDTQYF. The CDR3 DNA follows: TGTGCCAGTAGTATGACTATCACAGATACGCAGTATTTT.